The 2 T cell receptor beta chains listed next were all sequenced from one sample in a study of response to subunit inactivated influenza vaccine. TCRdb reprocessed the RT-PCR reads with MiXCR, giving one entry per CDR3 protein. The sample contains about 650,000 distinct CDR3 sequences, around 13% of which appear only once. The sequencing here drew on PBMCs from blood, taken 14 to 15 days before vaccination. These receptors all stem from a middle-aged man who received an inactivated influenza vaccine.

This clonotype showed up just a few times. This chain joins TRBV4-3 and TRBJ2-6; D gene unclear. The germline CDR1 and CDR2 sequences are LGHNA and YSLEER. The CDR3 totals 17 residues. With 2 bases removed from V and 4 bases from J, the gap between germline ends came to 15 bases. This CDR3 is CASSQNLNPSGANVLTF. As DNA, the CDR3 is TGCGCCAGCAGCCAAAACCTTAACCCCTCCGGGGCCAACGTCCTGACTTTC.

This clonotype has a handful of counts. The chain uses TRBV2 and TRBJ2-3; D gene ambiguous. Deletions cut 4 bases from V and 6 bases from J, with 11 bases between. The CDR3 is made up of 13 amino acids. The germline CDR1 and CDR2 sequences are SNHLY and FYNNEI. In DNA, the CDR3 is TGTGCCAGCAGTGCCTCCTTCCCGGATACGCAGTATTTT. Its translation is CASSASFPDTQYF.